Following are 11 T cell receptor beta chains from one sample sequenced in a study of blood T cell repertoires in COVID-19. Clones were sequenced by immunoSEQ multiplex PCR, and TCRdb holds only the in-frame ones, with some missing. This table holds over 50,000 clones, 91% found once. Input material: peripheral blood. The receptor set was obtained from a man aged 50 to 60 with active COVID-19.

This chain connects TRBV5-5 to TRBJ2-7; possible D gene TRBD1, 6 bases. Germline values: CDR1 SGHKS, CDR2 YYEKEE (reference sequence). The CDR3 consists of 11 residues. The V end lost 4 bases, the J end lost 9 bases, and 11 bases lay between the germline ends. The CDR3 spells CASSTTGTQYF. The CDR3 region has the DNA TGTGCCAGCAGCACTACAGGGACGCAGTACTTC.

The gene calls are TRBV7-9 and TRBJ1-1; 7 bases match TRBD1. Looked up from germline, CDR1 is SEHNR and CDR2 is FQNEAQ (reference sequence). The CDR3 spans 14 residues. V lost 3 bases and J lost 4; bases outside the gene matches: 5. In DNA form, the CDR3 reads TGTGCCAGCAGCTTCGGACAGGTACTCACTGAAGCTTTCTTT. Its protein product is CASSFGQVLTEAFF.

The V gene is TRBV6-1, the J gene TRBJ1-1; D remains ambiguous. Trimming removed 3 bases at V and 2 bases at J, with 13 bases between. CDR3 length: 15 amino acids. Germline V gives CDR1 MNHNS, CDR2 SASEGT. CDR3 protein: CASSESPDFNTEAFF. CDR3 bases: TGTGCCAGCAGTGAGAGCCCCGATTTCAACACTGAAGCTTTCTTT.

The V and J genes are TRBV6-5 and TRBJ2-5; no clear D gene. The V gene lost 6 bases and the J gene lost 2 bases, with 10 bases spanning the gap. Looked up from germline, CDR1 is MNHEY and CDR2 is SVGAGI. The CDR3 is 13 amino acids. The CDR3 nucleotides are TGTGCCAGCAGAACTTTTAGTCAAGAGACCCAGTACTTC. Translation gives CASRTFSQETQYF.

The chain joins TRBV2 to TRBJ1-4, with D possibly matching TRBD1 (6 bases). The CDR3 has 14 amino acids. V lost 10 bases, J lost 4 bases, and 16 bases lay in between. From germline, CDR1 is SNHLY and CDR2 FYNNEI. The CDR3 loop is CATSRGAVNEKLFF. CDR3 DNA: TGTGCCACCTCCCGGGGGGCGGTTAATGAAAAACTGTTTTTT.

V and J are TRBV5-4 and TRBJ1-4; maybe TRBD1 (5 bases). Germline CDR1 is SGHNT and CDR2 is YYREEE (reference sequence). This CDR3 is built from 14 residues. Trimming pared 5 bases from V and 4 bases from J, leaving 12 bases between. The chain's CDR3 is CASSTVGGNEKLFF. CDR3 coding DNA: TGTGCCAGCAGTACTGTCGGGGGTAATGAAAAACTGTTTTTT. Variable domain in full (rest from reference TRBV5-4 and TRBJ1-4): ETGVTQSPTHLIKTRGQQVTLRCSSQSGHNTVSWYQQALGQGPQFIFQYYREEENGRGNFPPRFSGLQFPNYSSELNVNALELDDSALYLCASSTVGGNEKLFFGSGTQLSVL.

V is TRBV9 and J is TRBJ2-7; possibly TRBD1 for D (6 bases). With 3 bases removed from V and 4 bases from J, the gap between germline ends came to 20 bases. The germline CDR1 and CDR2 sequences are SGDLS and YYNGEE. This CDR3 contains 16 residues. CDR3 in amino acids: CASSEGIGGGMYEQYF. The CDR3 coding sequence is TGTGCCAGCAGCGAGGGCATTGGGGGCGGAATGTACGAGCAGTACTTC.

The genes are TRBV19 and TRBJ2-1; the D is unclear. Germline V CDR1 and CDR2: LNHDA, SQIVND (reference sequence). The V and J ends lost 5 bases and 0 bases respectively, with 11 bases between them. The CDR3 loop spans 15 amino acids. The CDR3 loop is CASSRPRNSYNEQFF. The CDR3 nucleotides are TGTGCCAGTAGTCGTCCTAGGAACTCCTACAATGAGCAGTTCTTC.

This chain joins TRBV6-2 or TRBV6-3 and TRBJ2-1; D perhaps matches TRBD2 (6 bases). The CDR3 has 15 residues. CDR1 is MNHEY and CDR2 is SVGEGT in the germline V gene. The V gene lost 6 bases and the J gene lost 5 bases, with 17 bases spanning the gap. The CDR3 nucleotides are TGTGCCAGCAGCTCTTTTGGCGGAGGGAACAATGAGCAGTTCTTC. Protein product: CASSSFGGGNNEQFF.

CDR3 region: CASSQGSRGHQPQHF. DNA of the CDR3: TGTGCCAGCAGCCAGGGCTCGAGGGGGCATCAGCCCCAGCATTTT. The chain recombines TRBV16 with TRBJ1-5, with 7 bases lining up with TRBD1. The V gene's germline CDR1 is KGHSY and CDR2 FQNENV. After removal of 3 bases from V and 5 bases from J, the junction contained 7 bases not matched to a gene. The CDR3 has 15 residues.

The chain employs TRBV4-2 and TRBJ2-3; 10 bases match TRBD2. The CDR3 contains 18 residues. CDR1 and CDR2 from the germline V gene are LGHNA and YNFKEQ. The junction had 13 bases not matched to a gene; V was cut back by 1 base and J by 6 bases. CDR3 amino acids: CASSQARRGSGGADTQYF. CDR3 nucleotide sequence: TGTGCCAGCAGCCAAGCCCGGAGGGGAAGCGGGGGGGCGGATACGCAGTATTTT.